A single T cell receptor beta chain is shown here with its context. This clone was seen just once. The antigen it binds to is not known. Base-call qualities are not available, and no considerably larger clone is one nucleotide away. Each collaborating institution followed its own protocols to collect whole blood in K2EDTA tubes. Collaborator samples were shipped for TCRbeta analysis as frozen whole blood, isolated PBMCs, or DNA extracted from either sample type. This sample was included in a study of blood T cell repertoires in COVID-19 (dated by TCRdb to the early 2020s). Some background on the complete study: Samples from collaborators originated in the United States, Italy and Spain and spanned both the acute and convalescent phases of COVID-19. The prospective study material was composed of cDNA or gDNA derived from T cells, B-cell-depleted T cells, or PBMCs. Deeply sampled blood TCRbeta repertoires from subjects exposed to, actively infected with, or recovered from COVID-19 were included in the dataset. The repertoires were made available in a free public database intended to serve as a resource for research on the immune response to SARS-CoV-2. The samples were drawn from the first 160 participants of the ongoing ImmuneRACE study and from over 950 subjects provided by 6 global collaborators. Nearly every sample came with metadata listing a de-identified subject ID, COVID-19 status, age in years and sex. Where available, HLA class I and class II types were taken from metadata supplied by the sample provider and were not determined by assay-based typing. Points the paper makes about the study in general: Clinical and demographic metadata were provided uncurated, with the amount varying by source and participant.

TCRbeta CDR3 regions were amplified from genomic DNA using the immunoSEQ Assay, a bias-controlled multiplex PCR. As for how the authors treated the data: Within the assay, amplification of reference gene primers was used to estimate how many nucleated cells each sample contained. To quantify the absolute abundance of each unique TCRbeta CDR3 rearrangement, sequence reads were collapsed and filtered. For each sample, productive Simpson clonality was calculated as the square root of Simpson's diversity index over productive rearrangements. The table comes from immuneACCESS by way of TCRdb, which keeps in-frame sequences with V and J called. Part of the clones is missing from these tables; in studies checked, under half for an unresolved V gene and the rest for unknown reasons. V, J and clone size are those of that table, while D and trimming were read from the DNA. This sample lists under 100,000 clones; around 86% were detected once. The ten largest clones represent 3% to 4% of the sample.

From the cysteine through the phenylalanine, the CDR3 covers 14 amino acids. Solely the CDR3 DNA is kept, with 42 bases framed from the first base. A distance of 9 bases separates the germline ends of V and J, which lose 6 bases and 0 bases respectively. Based on the germline V gene, the CDR1 and CDR2 sequences are SGHAT and FQNNGV. Sequenced: peripheral blood. The source is a woman in her 70s with acute or convalescent COVID-19. The chain joins TRBV11-2 to TRBJ1-3, with the identity of the D gene unclear. The CDR3 region reads CASSRQISGNTIYF. The nucleotides read TGTGCCAGCAGTCGACAAATCTCTGGAAACACCATATATTTT.